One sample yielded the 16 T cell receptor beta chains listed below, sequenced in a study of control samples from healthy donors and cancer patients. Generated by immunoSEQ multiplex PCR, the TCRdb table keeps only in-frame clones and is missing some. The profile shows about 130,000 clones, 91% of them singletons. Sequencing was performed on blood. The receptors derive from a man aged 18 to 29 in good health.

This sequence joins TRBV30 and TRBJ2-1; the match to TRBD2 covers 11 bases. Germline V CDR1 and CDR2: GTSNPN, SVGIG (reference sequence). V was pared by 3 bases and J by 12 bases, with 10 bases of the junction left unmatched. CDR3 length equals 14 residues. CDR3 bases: TGTGCCTGGAGAGGGGTAGCGGGGGGGCCATGGCAGTTCTTC. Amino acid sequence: CAWRGVAGGPWQFF.

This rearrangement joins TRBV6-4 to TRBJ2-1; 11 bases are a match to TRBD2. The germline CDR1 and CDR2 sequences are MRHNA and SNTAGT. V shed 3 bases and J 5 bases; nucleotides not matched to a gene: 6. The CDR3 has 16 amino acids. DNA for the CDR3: TGTGCCAGCAGTGAAACCGGGACTAGCGGAGACAATGAGCAGTTCTTC. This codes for CASSETGTSGDNEQFF.

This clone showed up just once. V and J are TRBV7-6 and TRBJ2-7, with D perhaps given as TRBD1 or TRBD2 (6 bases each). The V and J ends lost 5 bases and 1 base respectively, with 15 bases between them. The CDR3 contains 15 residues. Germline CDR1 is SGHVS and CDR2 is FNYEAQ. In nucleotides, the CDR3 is TGTGCCAGCAGCCCAGAAGGAGGGGGGTCCTACGAGCAGTACTTC. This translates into CASSPEGGGSYEQYF. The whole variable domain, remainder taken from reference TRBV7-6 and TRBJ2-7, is GAGVSQSPRYKVTKRGQDVALRCDPISGHVSLYWYRQALGQGPEFLTYFNYEAQQDKSGLPNDRFSAERPEGSISTLTIQRTEQRDSAMYRCASSPEGGGSYEQYFGPGTRLTVT.

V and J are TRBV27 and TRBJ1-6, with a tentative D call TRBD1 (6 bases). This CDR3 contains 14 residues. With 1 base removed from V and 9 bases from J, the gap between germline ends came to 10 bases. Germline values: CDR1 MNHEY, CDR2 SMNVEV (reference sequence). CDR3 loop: CASSLYRDGSPLHF. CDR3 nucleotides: TGTGCCAGCAGTTTATACAGGGATGGTTCACCCCTCCACTTT.

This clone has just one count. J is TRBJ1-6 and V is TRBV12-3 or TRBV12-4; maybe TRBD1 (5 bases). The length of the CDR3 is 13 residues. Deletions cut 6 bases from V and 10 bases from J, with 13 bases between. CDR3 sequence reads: CASSWDQNSPLHF. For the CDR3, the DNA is TGTGCCAGCAGCTGGGACCAAAACTCACCCCTCCACTTT.

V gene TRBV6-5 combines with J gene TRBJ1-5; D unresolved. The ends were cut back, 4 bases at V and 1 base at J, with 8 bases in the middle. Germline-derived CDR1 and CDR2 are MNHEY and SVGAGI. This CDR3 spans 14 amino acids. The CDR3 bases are TGTGCCAGCAGTTCACTTCAGAGCAATCAGCCCCAGCATTTT. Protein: CASSSLQSNQPQHF.

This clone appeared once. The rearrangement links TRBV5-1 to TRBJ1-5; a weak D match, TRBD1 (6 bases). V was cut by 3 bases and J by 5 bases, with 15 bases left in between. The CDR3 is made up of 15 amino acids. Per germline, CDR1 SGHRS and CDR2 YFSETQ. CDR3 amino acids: CASSSSDSRYQPQHF. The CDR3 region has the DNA TGCGCCAGCAGCTCCTCGGACAGCAGATATCAGCCCCAGCATTTT.

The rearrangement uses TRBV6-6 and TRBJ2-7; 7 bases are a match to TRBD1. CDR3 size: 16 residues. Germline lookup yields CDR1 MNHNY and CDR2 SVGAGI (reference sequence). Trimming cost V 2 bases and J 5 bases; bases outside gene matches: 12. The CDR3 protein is CASSYPGNRGLDEQYF. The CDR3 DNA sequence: TGTGCCAGCAGTTACCCGGGGAACAGGGGTCTAGACGAGCAGTACTTC.

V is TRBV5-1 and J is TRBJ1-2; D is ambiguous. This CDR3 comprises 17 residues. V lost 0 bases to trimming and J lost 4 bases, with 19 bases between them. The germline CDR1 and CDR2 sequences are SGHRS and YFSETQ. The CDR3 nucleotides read TGCGCCAGCAGCTTGGGCCTCGGCACAGCCTTGACCTATGGCTACACCTTC. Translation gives CASSLGLGTALTYGYTF.

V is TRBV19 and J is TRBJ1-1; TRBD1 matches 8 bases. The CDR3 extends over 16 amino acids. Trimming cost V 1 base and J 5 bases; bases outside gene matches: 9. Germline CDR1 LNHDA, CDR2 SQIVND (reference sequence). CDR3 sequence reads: CASSIVAGGAYTEAFF. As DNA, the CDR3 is TGTGCCAGTAGTATAGTGGCAGGGGGCGCGTATACTGAAGCTTTCTTT.

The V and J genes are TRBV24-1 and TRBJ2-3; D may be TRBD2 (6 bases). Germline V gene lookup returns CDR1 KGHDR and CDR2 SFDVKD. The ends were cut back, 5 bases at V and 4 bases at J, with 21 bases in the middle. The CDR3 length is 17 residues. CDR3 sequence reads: CATSAQPHGEDPDTQYF. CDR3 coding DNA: TGTGCCACCAGTGCCCAACCCCATGGGGAGGATCCAGATACGCAGTATTTT.

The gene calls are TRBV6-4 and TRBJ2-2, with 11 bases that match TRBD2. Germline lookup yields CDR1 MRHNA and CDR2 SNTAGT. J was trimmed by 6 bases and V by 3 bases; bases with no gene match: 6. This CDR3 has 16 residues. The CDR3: CASSESTSGVAGELFF. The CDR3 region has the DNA TGTGCCAGCAGTGAATCGACTAGCGGGGTAGCCGGGGAGCTGTTTTTT.

The CDR3 DNA sequence: TGTGCCAGCAGCCGTAATGCCGGGGGGCCCCTCTACGAGCAGTACTTC. Translated, it gives CASSRNAGGPLYEQYF. The rearrangement joins TRBV4-2 to TRBJ2-7; D is possibly TRBD2 (7 bases). The CDR3 consists of 16 residues. CDR1 is LGHNA and CDR2 is YNFKEQ in the germline V gene. The germline V and J ends were trimmed by 4 bases and 3 bases, with 19 bases remaining between them.

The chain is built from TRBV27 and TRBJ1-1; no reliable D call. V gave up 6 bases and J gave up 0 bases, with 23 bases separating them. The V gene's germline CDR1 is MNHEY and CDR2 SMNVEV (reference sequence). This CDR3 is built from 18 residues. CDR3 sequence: CASRRATDFRLLNTEAFF. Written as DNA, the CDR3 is TGTGCCAGCAGACGGGCCACGGACTTTCGATTATTGAACACTGAAGCTTTCTTT.

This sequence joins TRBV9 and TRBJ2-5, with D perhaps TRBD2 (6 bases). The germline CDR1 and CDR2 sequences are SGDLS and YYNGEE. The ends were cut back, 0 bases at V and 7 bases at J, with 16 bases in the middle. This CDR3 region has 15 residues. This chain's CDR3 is CASSVEGTLIGTQYF. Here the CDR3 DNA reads TGTGCCAGCAGCGTAGAGGGGACTCTAATCGGGACCCAGTACTTC.

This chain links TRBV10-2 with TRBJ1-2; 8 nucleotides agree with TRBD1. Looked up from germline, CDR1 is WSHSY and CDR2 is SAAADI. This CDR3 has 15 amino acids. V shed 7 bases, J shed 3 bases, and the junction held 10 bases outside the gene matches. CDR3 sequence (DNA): TGCGCCAGCATGGGCACGACAGGGGACTACTATGGCTACACCTTC. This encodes CASMGTTGDYYGYTF.